This TCR beta chain was found in a study of T cell repertoires and HLA-DP antigens. Study-wide findings and caveats: Antigen presentation used HeLa cells, with total CD4+ cells responding. Clones undetected before culture averaged approximately 34% against one allele and roughly 53% against the other.

CD4+ T cells were isolated untouched, around 98% pure. Trimming removed 4 bases at V and 2 bases at J, with 11 bases between. The germline V gene encodes CDR1 MNHNY and CDR2 SVGAGI (reference sequence). This CDR3 is 14 amino acids long. For pre-culture CD4+ samples, the target was approximately 200,000 T cell genomes. Profiled with immunoSEQ multiplex PCR; TCRdb holds only in-frame clones, not every one. Seen here are about 73,000 clones, about four fifths observed once, and the top ten hold 1.5% to 2%. Turning to this clone: Its antigen is not known.

V usage is TRBV6-6 and J usage is TRBJ1-2, with D perhaps matching TRBD1 (5 bases). Sequenced material: CD4+ T cells from PBMCs. This receptor was taken from a man in his sixties in good health and CMV-seronegative. CDR3 DNA sequence: TGTGCCAGCAGTTCAGGGTTCGGGAACTATGGCTACACCTTC. Its translation is CASSSGFGNYGYTF.